These 13 T cell receptor beta chains originate from one sample sequenced in a study of CD8+ T cells in alopecia areata. Once RNA had been extracted, it was reverse transcribed into cDNA to act as the sequencing template. Assay used: immunoSEQ multiplex PCR; TCRdb lists only in-frame clones, some missing. The table shows over 150,000 clones, with approximately 53% occurring only once. Sequenced: CD8+ T cells sorted from blood. The receptors shown here come from a human donor in good health.

This chain links TRBV6-5 with TRBJ1-1; a possible D gene is TRBD1 (5 bases). The V and J ends lost 8 bases and 1 base respectively, with 11 bases between them. The germline V gene has CDR1 MNHEY and CDR2 SVGAGI. The CDR3 covers 13 residues. In nucleotides, the CDR3 is TGTGCCAGCTACCTTCAGGGGAACACTGAAGCTTTCTTT. Its protein is CASYLQGNTEAFF.

The chain couples TRBV29-1 to TRBJ2-7; 10 nucleotides match TRBD1. Germline V gene sequence: CDR1 SQVTM, CDR2 ANQGSEA. V shed 7 bases and J 1 base; nucleotides not matched to a gene: 7. There are 14 residues in the CDR3. The DNA of the CDR3 is TGCAGCGGTCAGGGACAGGGGTCTTCCTACGAGCAGTACTTC. This sequence encodes CSGQGQGSSYEQYF.

The V and J genes are TRBV7-9 and TRBJ2-5; D is ambiguous. The CDR3 contains 14 residues. Trimming took off 1 base at V and 5 bases at J, with 11 bases between the two ends. Germline V gives CDR1 SEHNR, CDR2 FQNEAQ (reference sequence). The CDR3 region has the DNA TGTGCCAGCAGCTTAGTGACCCCATGGGAGACCCAGTACTTC. Its protein product is CASSLVTPWETQYF.

This clone was picked up a small number of times. One end of the junction does not line up with germline, which may come from a read error. This chain links TRBV6-4 with TRBJ2-1, with 7 bases matching TRBD2. This CDR3 has 16 amino acids. The germline V gene encodes CDR1 MRHNA and CDR2 SNTAGT. CDR3 sequence (DNA): TGTGCCAGCAGTTACTCCAGCGGGGTCTCCTACAATGAGCAGTTCTTC. Its protein is CASSYSSGVSYNEQFF.

This clone came up a few times. This chain connects TRBV7-9 to TRBJ2-1; D ambiguous. The CDR3 totals 14 residues. V was cut by 6 bases and J by 3 bases, with 12 bases left in between. Germline loops: CDR1 SEHNR, CDR2 FQNEAQ (reference sequence). CDR3 bases: TGTGCCAGCAGTCATCATCTGGACTACAATGAGCAGTTCTTC. Protein product: CASSHHLDYNEQFF.

This chain connects TRBV25-1 to TRBJ1-4; weak D call: TRBD1 (5 bases). The CDR3 contains 14 residues. The V end lost 3 bases, the J end lost 8 bases, and 13 bases lay between the germline ends. Per germline, CDR1 MGHDK and CDR2 SYGVNS. This CDR3 reads CASSEPRVREKLFF. The CDR3 coding sequence is TGTGCCAGCAGTGAGCCCAGGGTGCGAGAAAAACTGTTTTTT.

This sequence joins TRBV5-6 and TRBJ2-2; D unclear. V lost 6 bases and J 5 bases, leaving 5 bases between the germline ends. The CDR3 has 11 residues. Germline V gene sequence: CDR1 SGHDT, CDR2 YYEEEE. The CDR3 DNA reads as TGTGCCAGCACCGGGACCGGGGAGCTGTTTTTT. Its translation is CASTGTGELFF.

V is TRBV15 and J is TRBJ1-2; D might be TRBD1 (5 bases). V lost 3 bases, J lost 7 bases, and 24 bases lay in between. The CDR3 is made up of 17 amino acids. The germline gives CDR1 LNHNV, CDR2 YYDKDF (reference sequence). In DNA form, the CDR3 reads TGTGCCACCAGCAGGATGGTAGGGACGATATCATCAGGTGGCTACACCTTC. Amino acids: CATSRMVGTISSGGYTF. The whole variable domain, remainder taken from reference TRBV15 and TRBJ1-2, is DAMVIQNPRYQVTQFGKPVTLSCSQTLNHNVMYWYQQKSSQAPKLLFHYYDKDFNNEADTPDNFQSRRPNTSFCFLDIRSPGLGDTAMYLCATSRMVGTISSGGYTFGSGTRLTVV.

V usage is TRBV13 and J usage is TRBJ2-7; TRBD1 aligns across 7 bases. Germline CDR1 and CDR2: PRHDT and FYEKMQ (reference sequence). V gave up 5 bases and J gave up 5 bases; unmatched junction bases: 9. CDR3 length equals 14 residues. The CDR3 region is CASSPQGITNEQYF. CDR3 in DNA: TGTGCCAGCAGCCCACAGGGGATAACGAACGAGCAGTACTTC.

CDR3 nucleotides: TGTGCCAGCGGGCAGGGGAAAATCTATGGCTACACCTTC. Amino acid sequence: CASGQGKIYGYTF. J is TRBJ1-2 and V is TRBV6-6; D might be TRBD1 (6 bases). Germline loops: CDR1 MNHNY, CDR2 SVGAGI (reference sequence). The CDR3 runs to 13 residues. V dropped 8 bases and J dropped 4 bases, with 14 bases sitting between them.

Worth noting for this clone: An end of the junction does not agree with germline; a read error may underlie this. V is TRBV11-2 and J is TRBJ2-1; tentatively, D is TRBD2 (5 bases). CDR1 SGHAT and CDR2 FQNNGV come from the germline V gene. The CDR3 sequence is 13 residues long. The CDR3 loop reads CTSSLMGVGEQFF. In nucleotides, the CDR3 is TGTACCAGCAGCTTAATGGGAGTAGGTGAGCAGTTCTTC.

The chain uses TRBV2 and TRBJ1-2; D ambiguous. V lost 9 bases to trimming and J lost 8 bases, with 10 bases between them. The CDR3 is 10 residues long. Germline V lookup: CDR1 SNHLY, CDR2 FYNNEI. CDR3 nucleotides: TGTGCCAGAAGGGCCCCGGGCTACACCTTC. Translating it yields CARRAPGYTF.

The V call is TRBV5-4, the J call TRBJ1-1; 7 bases map to TRBD1. Germline CDR1 SGHNT, CDR2 YYREEE (reference sequence). This CDR3 has 16 amino acids. V lost 0 bases, J lost 0 bases, and 5 bases stayed unmatched. CDR3 DNA sequence: TGTGCCAGCAGCTTGGGAGGGGGCGGAATGAACACTGAAGCTTTCTTT. Translated, it gives CASSLGGGGMNTEAFF.